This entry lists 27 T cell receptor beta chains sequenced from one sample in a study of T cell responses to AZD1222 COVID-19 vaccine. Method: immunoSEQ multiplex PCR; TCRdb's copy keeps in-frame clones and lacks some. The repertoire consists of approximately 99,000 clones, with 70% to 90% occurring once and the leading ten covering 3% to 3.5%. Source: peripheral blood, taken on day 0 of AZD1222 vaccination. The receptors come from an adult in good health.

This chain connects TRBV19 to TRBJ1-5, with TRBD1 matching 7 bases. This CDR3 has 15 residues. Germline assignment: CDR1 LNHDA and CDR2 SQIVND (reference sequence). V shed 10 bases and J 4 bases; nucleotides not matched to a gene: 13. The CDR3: CATLKSGQVNQPQHF. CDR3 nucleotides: TGTGCCACCCTTAAAAGCGGACAGGTTAATCAGCCCCAGCATTTT.

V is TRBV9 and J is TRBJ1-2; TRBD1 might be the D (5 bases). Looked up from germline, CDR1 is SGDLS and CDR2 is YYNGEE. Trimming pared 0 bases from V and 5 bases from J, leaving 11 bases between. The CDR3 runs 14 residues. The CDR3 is CASSVVPGEYGYTF. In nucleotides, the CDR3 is TGTGCCAGCAGCGTAGTTCCGGGGGAGTATGGCTACACCTTC.

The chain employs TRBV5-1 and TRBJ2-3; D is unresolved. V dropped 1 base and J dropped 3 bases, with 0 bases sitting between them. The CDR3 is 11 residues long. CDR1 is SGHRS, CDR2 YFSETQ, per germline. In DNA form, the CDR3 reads TGCGCCAGCAGCTTGACAGATACGCAGTATTTT. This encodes CASSLTDTQYF.

In nucleotides, the CDR3 is TGCGCCAGCAGCTCCCGGACAGGGGGAAACACCATATATTTT. It is translated as CASSSRTGGNTIYF. The V and J genes are TRBV5-1 and TRBJ1-3; 8 bases are a match to TRBD1. In germline, CDR1 is SGHRS, CDR2 YFSETQ. J lost 4 bases, V lost 3 bases, and 3 bases had no gene match. CDR3 size: 14 residues.

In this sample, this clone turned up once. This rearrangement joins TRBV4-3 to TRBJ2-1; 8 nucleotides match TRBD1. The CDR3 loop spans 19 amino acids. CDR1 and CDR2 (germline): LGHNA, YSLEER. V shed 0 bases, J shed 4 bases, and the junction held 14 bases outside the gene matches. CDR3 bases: TGCGCCAGCAGCCAAGATCTGTCAGGGGGCATAGGGGTATACAATGAGCAGTTCTTC. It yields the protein CASSQDLSGGIGVYNEQFF.

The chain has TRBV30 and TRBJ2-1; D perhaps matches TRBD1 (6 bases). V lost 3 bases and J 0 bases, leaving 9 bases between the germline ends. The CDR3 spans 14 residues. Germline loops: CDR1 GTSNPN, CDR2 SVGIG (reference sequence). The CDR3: CAWSPRGSYNEQFF. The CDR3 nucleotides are TGTGCCTGGAGCCCCAGGGGCTCCTACAATGAGCAGTTCTTC.

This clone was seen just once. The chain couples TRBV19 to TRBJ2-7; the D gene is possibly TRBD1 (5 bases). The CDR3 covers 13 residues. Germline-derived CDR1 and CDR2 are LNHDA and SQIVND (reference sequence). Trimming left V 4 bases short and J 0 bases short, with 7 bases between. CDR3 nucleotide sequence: TGTGCCAGTAGTAGGGGCCCCTCCTACGAGCAGTACTTC. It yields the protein CASSRGPSYEQYF.

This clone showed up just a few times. The CDR3 spells CSVGGGSPRPSYEQYF. The CDR3 DNA follows: TGCAGCGTTGGAGGTGGGAGCCCGCGTCCGTCCTACGAGCAGTACTTC. The J gene is TRBJ2-7, the V gene TRBV29-1; D might be TRBD2 (5 bases). The V and J ends lost 4 bases and 1 base respectively, with 20 bases between them. This CDR3 is 16 amino acids long. Germline CDR1 reads SQVTM; CDR2 reads ANQGSEA.

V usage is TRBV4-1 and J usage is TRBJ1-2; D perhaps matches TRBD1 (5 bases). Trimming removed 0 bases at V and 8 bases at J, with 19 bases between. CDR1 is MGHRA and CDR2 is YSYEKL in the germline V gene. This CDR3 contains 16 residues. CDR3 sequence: CASSQDQGYRLRGYTF. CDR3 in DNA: TGCGCCAGCAGCCAAGACCAGGGTTATCGGCTTCGCGGCTACACCTTC.

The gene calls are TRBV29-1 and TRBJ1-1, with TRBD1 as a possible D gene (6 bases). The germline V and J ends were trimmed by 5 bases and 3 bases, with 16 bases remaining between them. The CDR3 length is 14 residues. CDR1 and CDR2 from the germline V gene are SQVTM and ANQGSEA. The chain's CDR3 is CSVKVGGTDTEAFF. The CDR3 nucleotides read TGCAGCGTTAAGGTCGGGGGCACGGACACTGAAGCTTTCTTT. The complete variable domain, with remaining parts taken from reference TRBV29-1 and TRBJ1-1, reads SAVISQKPSRDICQRGTSLTIQCQVDSQVTMMFWYRQQPGQSLTLIATANQGSEATYESGFVIDKFPISRPNLTFSTLTVSNMSPEDSSIYLCSVKVGGTDTEAFFGQGTRLTVV.

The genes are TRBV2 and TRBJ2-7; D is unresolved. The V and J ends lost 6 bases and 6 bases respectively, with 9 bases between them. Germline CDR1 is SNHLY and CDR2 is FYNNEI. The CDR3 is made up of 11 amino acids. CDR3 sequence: CASRTTPEQYF. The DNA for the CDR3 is TGTGCCAGCAGGACGACTCCCGAGCAGTACTTC.

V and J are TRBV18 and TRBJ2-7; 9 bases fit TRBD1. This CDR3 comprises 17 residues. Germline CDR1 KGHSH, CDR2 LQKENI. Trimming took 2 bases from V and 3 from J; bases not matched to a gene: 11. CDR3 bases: TGTGCCAGCTCACCAATTTTCGCGGGACAGGGATACTACGAGCAGTACTTC. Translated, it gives CASSPIFAGQGYYEQYF.

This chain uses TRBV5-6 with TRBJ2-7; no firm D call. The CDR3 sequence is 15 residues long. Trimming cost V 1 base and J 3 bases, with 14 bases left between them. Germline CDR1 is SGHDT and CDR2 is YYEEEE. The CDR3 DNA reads TGTGCCAGCAGCTTGTTCGGTCAAGGTCGCTACGAGCAGTACTTC. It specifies CASSLFGQGRYEQYF.

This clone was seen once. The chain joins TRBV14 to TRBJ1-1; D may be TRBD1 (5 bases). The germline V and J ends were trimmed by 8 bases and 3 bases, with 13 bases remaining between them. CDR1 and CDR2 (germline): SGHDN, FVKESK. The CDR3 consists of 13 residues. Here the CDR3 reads CASAPRVDTEAFF. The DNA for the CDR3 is TGTGCCAGCGCCCCCAGGGTGGACACTGAAGCTTTCTTT.

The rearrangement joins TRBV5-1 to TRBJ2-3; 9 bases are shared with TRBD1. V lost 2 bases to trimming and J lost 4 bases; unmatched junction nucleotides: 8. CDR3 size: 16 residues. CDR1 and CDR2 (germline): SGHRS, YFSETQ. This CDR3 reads CASSFLRDREADTQYF. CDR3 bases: TGCGCCAGCAGCTTTCTGAGGGACAGGGAGGCAGATACGCAGTATTTT. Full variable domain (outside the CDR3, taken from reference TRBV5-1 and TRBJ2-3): KAGVTQTPRYLIKTRGQQVTLSCSPISGHRSVSWYQQTPGQGLQFLFEYFSETQRNKGNFPGRFSGRQFSNSRSEMNVSTLELGDSALYLCASSFLRDREADTQYFGPGTRLTVL.

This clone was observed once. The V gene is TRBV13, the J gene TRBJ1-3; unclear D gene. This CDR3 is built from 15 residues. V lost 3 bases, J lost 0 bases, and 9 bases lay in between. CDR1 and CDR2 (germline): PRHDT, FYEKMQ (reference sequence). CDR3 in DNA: TGTGCCAGCAGCTTCGGCAGAAACTCTGGAAACACCATATATTTT. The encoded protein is CASSFGRNSGNTIYF.

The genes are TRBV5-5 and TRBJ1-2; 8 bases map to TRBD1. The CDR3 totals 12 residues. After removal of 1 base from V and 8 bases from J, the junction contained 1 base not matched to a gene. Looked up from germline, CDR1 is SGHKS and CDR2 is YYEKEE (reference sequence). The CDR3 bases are TGTGCCAGCAGCTTGCCAGGGGGCGGCTACACCTTC. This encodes CASSLPGGGYTF.

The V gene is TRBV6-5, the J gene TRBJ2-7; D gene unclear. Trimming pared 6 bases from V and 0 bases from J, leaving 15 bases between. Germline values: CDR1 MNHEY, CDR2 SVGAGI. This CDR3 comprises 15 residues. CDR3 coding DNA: TGTGCCAGCAGCCCGGTCCATCCAACCTCCTACGAGCAGTACTTC. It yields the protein CASSPVHPTSYEQYF.

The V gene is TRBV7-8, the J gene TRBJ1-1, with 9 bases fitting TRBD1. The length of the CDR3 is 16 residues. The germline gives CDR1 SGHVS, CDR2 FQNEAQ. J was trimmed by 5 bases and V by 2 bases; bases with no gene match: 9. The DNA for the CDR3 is TGTGCCAGCAGCTTATGGGCGGACAGGGGAGGGACTGAAGCTTTCTTT. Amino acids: CASSLWADRGGTEAFF.

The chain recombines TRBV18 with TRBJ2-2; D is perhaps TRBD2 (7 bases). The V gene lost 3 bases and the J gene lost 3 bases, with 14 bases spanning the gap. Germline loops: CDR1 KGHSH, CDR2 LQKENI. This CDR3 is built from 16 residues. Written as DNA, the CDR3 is TGTGCCAGCTCACCGCCGGGGGGCCGAGACACCGGGGAGCTGTTTTTT. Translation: CASSPPGGRDTGELFF.

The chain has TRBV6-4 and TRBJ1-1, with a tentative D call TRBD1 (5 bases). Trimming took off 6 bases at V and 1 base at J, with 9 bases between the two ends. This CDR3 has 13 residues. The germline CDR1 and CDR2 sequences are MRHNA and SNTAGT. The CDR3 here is CASRHDRNTEAFF. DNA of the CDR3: TGTGCCAGCAGGCACGACAGGAACACTGAAGCTTTCTTT.

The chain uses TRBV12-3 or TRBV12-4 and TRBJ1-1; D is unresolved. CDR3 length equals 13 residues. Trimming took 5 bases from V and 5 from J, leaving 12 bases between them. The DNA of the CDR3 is TGTGCCAGCAGTCCGGGGAGGTTTACTGAAGCTTTCTTT. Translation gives CASSPGRFTEAFF.

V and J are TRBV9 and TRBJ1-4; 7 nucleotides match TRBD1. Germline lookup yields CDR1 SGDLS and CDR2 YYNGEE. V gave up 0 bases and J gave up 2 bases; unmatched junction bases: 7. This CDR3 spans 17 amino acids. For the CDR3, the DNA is TGTGCCAGCAGCGTAGGCGGGGGGACAGTTACTAATGAAAAACTGTTTTTT. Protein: CASSVGGGTVTNEKLFF.

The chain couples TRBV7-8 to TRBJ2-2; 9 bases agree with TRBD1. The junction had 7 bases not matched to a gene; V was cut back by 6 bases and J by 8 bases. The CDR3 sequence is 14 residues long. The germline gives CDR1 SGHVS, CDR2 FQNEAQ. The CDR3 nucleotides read TGTGCCAGCAGGCGAAGGACAGGGGAGGGGGAGCTGTTTTTT. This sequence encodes CASRRRTGEGELFF. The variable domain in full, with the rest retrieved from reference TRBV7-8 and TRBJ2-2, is GAGVSQSPRYKVAKRGQDVALRCDPISGHVSLFWYQQALGQGPEFLTYFQNEAQLDKSGLPSDRFFAERPEGSVSTLKIQRTQQEDSAVYLCASRRRTGEGELFFGEGSRLTVL.

In nucleotides, the CDR3 is TGTGCCAGCAGCGAGCAGTACAATCAGCCCCAGCATTTT. Its translation is CASSEQYNQPQHF. This chain joins TRBV6-5 and TRBJ1-5; D gene unclear. V dropped 6 bases and J dropped 3 bases, with 9 bases sitting between them. The CDR3 extends over 13 amino acids. The germline V gene has CDR1 MNHEY and CDR2 SVGAGI.

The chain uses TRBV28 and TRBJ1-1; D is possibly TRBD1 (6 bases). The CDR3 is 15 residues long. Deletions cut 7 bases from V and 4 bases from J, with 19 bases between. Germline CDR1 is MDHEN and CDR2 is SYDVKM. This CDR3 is CASTPSRGGATEAFF. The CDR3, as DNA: TGTGCCAGCACCCCCTCGAGGGGGGGTGCCACTGAAGCTTTCTTT.

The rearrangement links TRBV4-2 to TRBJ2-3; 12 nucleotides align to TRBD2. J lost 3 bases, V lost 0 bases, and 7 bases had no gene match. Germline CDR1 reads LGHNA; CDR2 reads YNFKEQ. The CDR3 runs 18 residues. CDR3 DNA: TGTGCCAGCAGCCAAGAACCCCTAGCGGGGGGGCCTACAGATACGCAGTATTTT. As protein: CASSQEPLAGGPTDTQYF.